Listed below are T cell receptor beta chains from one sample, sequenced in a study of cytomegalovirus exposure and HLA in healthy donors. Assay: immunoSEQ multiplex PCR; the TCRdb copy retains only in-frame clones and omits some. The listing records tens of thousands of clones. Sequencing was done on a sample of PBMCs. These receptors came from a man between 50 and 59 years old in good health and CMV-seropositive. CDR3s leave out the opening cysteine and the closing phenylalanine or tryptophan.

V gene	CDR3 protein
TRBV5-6	ASSLWFSEDEQY
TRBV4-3	ASSQIRGFQPQH
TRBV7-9	ASSLGLAGAYEQY
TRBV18	ASSPGQGGYEAF
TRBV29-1	SVEVQGAAGYT
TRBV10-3	AISLTGDYEQY
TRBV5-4	ASSLAGFNQPQH
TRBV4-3	ASSQEWGGTIY
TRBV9	ASSVLETPDTQY
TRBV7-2	ASHDRGLFYEQY
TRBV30	AWNIIDSPSGNTIY
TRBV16	ASSQSTRQGYGYT
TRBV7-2	ASTPWAERGELF
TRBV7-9	ASSSLSVDRQETQY
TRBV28	ASSPGQGTTEAF
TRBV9	ASSTQDRGYQGYT
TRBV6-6	ASSYSLPTSGEQY
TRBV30	AWSVKGDEAF
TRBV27	ASLPLAASTDTQY
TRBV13	ASNTEGDTQY
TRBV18	ASSPLNQETQY
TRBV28	ASWARPGSRGYT
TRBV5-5	ASSQRVSAGAGELF
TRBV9	ASSVVGTPDNEQF
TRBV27	ASSLKGAQASSYGYT
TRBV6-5	ASSPLYSNQPQH
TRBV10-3	AISAFVAGGTGELF
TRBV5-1	ASSLIERSNEQF
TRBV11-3	ASSPGQPYEQY
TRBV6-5	ASSHRRAGELF
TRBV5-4	ASSPGTVTVYGYT
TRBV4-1	ASSLSEGSYGYT
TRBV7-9	ASSSGQINQPQH
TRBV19	ASSIGGGRENTEAF
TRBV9	ASSPGTSGSYEQY
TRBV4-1	ASSSGGNEQF
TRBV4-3	ASSQQGATNEKLF
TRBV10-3	AISEGQLTHYGYT
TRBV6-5	ASRYSGLVTEAF
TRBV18	ASSRRTSNTGELF
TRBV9	ASSADLNTGELF
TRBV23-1	ASSQADTGETQY